The clone carrying this T cell receptor beta chain was observed once. This entry is derived from a study of blood T cell repertoires in COVID-19. This CDR3 region has 13 residues. The V and J ends lost 6 bases and 0 bases respectively, with 8 bases between them. Germline CDR1 KGHDR, CDR2 SFDVKD. The repertoire was sequenced with immunoSEQ multiplex PCR; TCRdb's copy has only in-frame clones and lacks some. The repertoire holds 200,000 to 250,000 clones, with roughly 90% as singletons. The source material was peripheral blood. The V gene is TRBV24-1, the J gene TRBJ2-7, with D possibly being TRBD2 (5 bases). This TCR was recovered from a man between 60 and 75 years old with COVID-19, enrolled during active disease. In nucleotides, the CDR3 is TGTGCCACCAGTTTGGGGAGCTCCTACGAGCAGTACTTC. It encodes CATSLGSSYEQYF.